One sample yielded the 17 T cell receptor beta chains listed below, sequenced in a study of blood T cells in healthy people across ages. A J-beta primer mix and a sample-barcoded 5' primer were used in a second PCR of about 7 to 12 cycles. TCRdb re-called the 5' RACE reads through MiXCR, storing one row per CDR3 protein. The sample lists about 1,500,000 distinct CDR3 sequences, 28% occurring once. The sequenced sample was blood. The source is a young woman in good health.

The chain uses TRBV7-8 and TRBJ2-3; D is possibly TRBD2 (6 bases). CDR3 length equals 15 residues. Germline V CDR1 and CDR2: SGHVS, FQNEAQ. V was trimmed by 2 bases and J by 6 bases, leaving 15 bases between them. The CDR3 DNA sequence: TGTGCCAGCAGCTTACGGACTACAGAGGACGATACGCAGTATTTT. This translates into CASSLRTTEDDTQYF.

The gene calls are TRBV11-2 and TRBJ2-1, with TRBD2 identical over 7 bases. This CDR3 spans 13 amino acids. J gave up 2 bases and V 11 bases, and 6 bases lay outside the gene matches. Germline V gives CDR1 SGHAT, CDR2 FQNNGV. This CDR3 is CAGGEMPYNEQFF. The CDR3 coding sequence is TGTGCCGGGGGGGAAATGCCCTACAATGAGCAGTTCTTC.

This clonotype occurred a few times. The J gene is TRBJ2-3, the V gene TRBV9; 8 bases agree with TRBD2. CDR1 and CDR2 (germline): SGDLS, YYNGEE. This CDR3 region has 13 residues. Losses at the gene ends were 6 bases for V and 3 bases for J; bases not matched to a gene: 3. CDR3 region: CASTRLATDTQYF. The CDR3 DNA follows: TGTGCCAGCACCCGACTAGCGACAGATACGCAGTATTTT.

A few counts support this clonotype. The V and J genes are TRBV7-9 and TRBJ2-7, with 7 bases that match TRBD2. The CDR3 has 15 residues. The V gene end was trimmed by 4 bases and the J gene end by 0 bases; junction bases not matched to a gene: 6. Germline CDR1 is SEHNR and CDR2 is FQNEAQ (reference sequence). The CDR3 nucleotides read TGTGCCAGCAGCTCGACTAGCCCAAGCTCCTACGAGCAGTACTTC. The encoded protein is CASSSTSPSSYEQYF.

V and J are TRBV28 and TRBJ2-7; possibly TRBD1 or TRBD2 for D (6 bases each). Per the germline V gene, CDR1 is MDHEN and CDR2 is SYDVKM. This CDR3 contains 14 residues. V was pared by 5 bases and J by 2 bases, with 13 bases between. The CDR3 loop is CASSGGTTPYEQYF. In DNA form, the CDR3 reads TGTGCCAGCAGTGGCGGGACAACGCCCTACGAGCAGTACTTC.

The chain couples TRBV28 to TRBJ2-5; D is unresolved. The J call is uncertain, as TRBJ2-7 better fits the DNA end. The CDR3 totals 17 residues. Germline loops: CDR1 MDHEN, CDR2 SYDVKM. CDR3 nucleotide sequence: TGTGCCAGCAGCCCACCATCTGACCCCCCGAGGCCCTACGAGCAGTACTTC. This gives the protein CASSPPSDPPRPYEQYF.

The rearrangement joins TRBV5-1 to TRBJ2-7; 11 bases match TRBD2. The CDR3 totals 16 residues. CDR1 is SGHRS and CDR2 is YFSETQ in the germline V gene. V was clipped by 1 base and J by 3 bases; unmatched bases: 6. CDR3 coding DNA: TGCGCCAGCAGCTTGAGTAGCGGGGGGGCCTACTACGAGCAGTACTTC. Amino acid sequence: CASSLSSGGAYYEQYF.

This chain uses TRBV24-1 with TRBJ1-2; D remains unclear. The CDR3 is 19 amino acids. Trimming removed 6 bases at V and 5 bases at J, with 30 bases between. CDR1 and CDR2 (germline): KGHDR, SFDVKD. The CDR3 loop reads CATSRTSGLSPENLYGYTF. The CDR3 DNA sequence: TGTGCCACCAGTCGTACGTCCGGATTATCGCCGGAGAATCTTTATGGCTACACCTTC.

This clonotype was observed a few times. This chain joins TRBV5-5 and TRBJ2-3, with TRBD2 matching over 7 bases. J lost 3 bases, V lost 6 bases, and 4 bases had no gene match. The length of the CDR3 is 13 residues. CDR1 is SGHKS, CDR2 YYEKEE, per germline (reference sequence). Here the CDR3 reads CASTGGGTDTQYF. DNA of the CDR3: TGTGCCAGCACCGGCGGGGGTACAGATACGCAGTATTTT.

This clonotype was seen only a few times. The J gene is TRBJ2-7, the V gene TRBV30; D remains ambiguous. V was clipped by 0 bases and J by 7 bases, with 10 bases between them. The CDR3 sequence is 12 residues long. Germline lookup yields CDR1 GTSNPN and CDR2 SVGIG (reference sequence). The CDR3 here is CAWSVPGKEQYF. DNA for the CDR3: TGTGCCTGGAGTGTACCGGGCAAGGAGCAGTACTTC.

The sample holds a few counts of this clonotype. At one end the junction does not follow the germline gene, possibly because of a read error. V and J are TRBV4-3 and TRBJ2-7; TRBD1 matches at 8 bases. Germline V lookup: CDR1 LGHNA, CDR2 YSLEER. This CDR3 is 17 amino acids long. The chain's CDR3 is CASSQNGPGQVFYGQYF. The CDR3 region has the DNA TGCGCCAGCAGCCAGAACGGTCCGGGACAGGTTTTTTACGGGCAGTACTTC.

This clonotype was counted many times. CDR3 in amino acids: CASSPTGALRAQYF. The CDR3 DNA reads TGTGCCAGCAGCCCTACAGGTGCGCTAAGGGCGCAGTACTTC. The chain is built from TRBV5-5 and TRBJ2-7, with a weak D call TRBD1 (5 bases). The CDR3 is 14 residues long. Per the germline V gene, CDR1 is SGHKS and CDR2 is YYEKEE (reference sequence). Trimming stripped 4 bases from V and 9 bases from J, with 20 bases between.

This clonotype has more than one count but fewer than ten. This rearrangement joins TRBV2 to TRBJ2-1, with D perhaps TRBD1 or TRBD2 (5 bases each). The germline gives CDR1 SNHLY, CDR2 FYNNEI. The CDR3 spans 15 residues. V was cut by 2 bases and J by 8 bases, with 16 bases left in between. The CDR3 reads CASSERRADTDEQFF. The CDR3 DNA follows: TGTGCCAGCAGTGAACGGAGAGCGGACACCGATGAGCAGTTCTTC.

This clonotype occurred many times. V usage is TRBV7-2 and J usage is TRBJ2-5, with 13 bases matching TRBD2. The CDR3 is made up of 14 amino acids. Losses at the gene ends were 7 bases for V and 4 bases for J; bases not matched to a gene: 3. CDR1 and CDR2 (germline): SGHTA, FQGNSA. Here the CDR3 DNA reads TGTGCCAGCAAGGGACTAGCGGGGTCAGAGACCCAGTACTTC. Translation: CASKGLAGSETQYF.

The chain recombines TRBV11-2 with TRBJ2-1; 10 nucleotides line up with TRBD2. This CDR3 spans 17 amino acids. Germline V CDR1 and CDR2: SGHAT, FQNNGV. J was trimmed by 4 bases and V by 2 bases; bases with no gene match: 8. CDR3 sequence (DNA): TGTGCCAGCAGCTTACCCTCGGCTAGCGGGAGATACAATGAGCAGTTCTTC. Translated, it gives CASSLPSASGRYNEQFF.

This chain connects TRBV20-1 to TRBJ2-1, with 8 bases fitting TRBD2. V lost 3 bases, J lost 10 bases, and 8 bases stayed unmatched. The germline V gene encodes CDR1 DFQATT and CDR2 SNEGSKA (reference sequence). The CDR3 is 13 amino acids. The CDR3 nucleotides are TGCAGTGCTAGGGGTGCGCTAGCGGGCGAGCAGTTCTTC. It yields the protein CSARGALAGEQFF.

About this clonotype: Given a much more abundant clone one base away, this may be a read error. The chain is built from TRBV29-1 and TRBJ1-1; TRBD1 aligns across 9 bases. J lost 6 bases, V lost 7 bases, and 12 bases had no gene match. Germline assignment: CDR1 SQVTM and CDR2 ANQGSEA. The CDR3 loop spans 14 amino acids. CDR3 DNA: TGCAGCGCTAACAGGGACAGGGAGGACGCTGAAGCTTTCTTT. This codes for CSANRDREDAEAFF.